Listed here is a single TCR beta chain. Its target is unknown. This CDR3 comprises 14 residues. Germline values: CDR1 SGHTA, CDR2 FQGNSA. V lost 5 bases and J lost 7, with 15 bases in between. The investigators reverse transcribed all of the isolated RNA, so they sequenced expressed TCRB transcripts. Sequencing used immunoSEQ multiplex PCR; TCRdb keeps in-frame clones, though not all of them. The repertoire has 130,000 or so clones, about 9.1% of them found once; the top ten carry less than 0.85%. The data are from a study of beta chain features in type 1 diabetes. General study points: In type 1 diabetes patients, VDJ junctions had fewer insertions; deletions at these junctions were more frequent.

The material sequenced was central memory CD4+ T cells from blood. The gene calls are TRBV7-2 and TRBJ2-1, with D maybe TRBD1 (5 bases). This sequence was found in a woman aged 40 to 50 in good health. The CDR3 region has the DNA TGTGCCAGCAGCCAAACGTGGGGCTTAAATGAGCAGTTCTTC. Translated, it gives CASSQTWGLNEQFF.